A single sample gave rise to the 17 T cell receptor beta chains below, sequenced in a study of post-analysis software for immune sequencing data. Whole-study results and caveats: Roughly 5 TRBV segments (TRBV5-6, TRBV5-1 and TRBV20-1 among them) occurred more frequently in patients than in controls.

Their antigen targets remain unknown. cDNA libraries for TCR beta contained unique molecular identifiers. TCRdb used MiXCR to reprocess the PCR reads, holding one entry per CDR3 protein. The sample consists of 700,000 to 800,000 distinct CDR3 sequences, less than 35% of them appearing once. Sample: blood. Receptors were obtained from a girl aged 5 to 17 with multiple sclerosis.

This clonotype was found a few times. The CDR3 reads CASSRDSRSYGYTF. CDR3 in DNA: TGTGCCAGCAGTCGGGACAGCCGGAGCTATGGCTACACCTTC. The V call is TRBV6-5, the J call TRBJ1-2; 7 bases map to TRBD1. V lost 5 bases, J lost 4 bases, and 7 bases stayed unmatched. The CDR3 loop spans 14 amino acids. From germline, CDR1 is MNHEY and CDR2 SVGAGI.

This chain uses TRBV6-5 with TRBJ2-3, with unresolved D. The germline CDR1 and CDR2 sequences are MNHEY and SVGAGI. The CDR3 sequence is 19 residues long. V was clipped by 0 bases and J by 0 bases, with 19 bases between them. CDR3 in amino acids: CASSYSFGRRLRSTDTQYF. DNA of the CDR3: TGTGCCAGCAGTTACTCGTTCGGCAGGAGATTGAGGAGCACAGATACGCAGTATTTT.

This clonotype was counted a few times. The chain employs TRBV20-1 and TRBJ2-7; 8 nucleotides line up with TRBD1. The CDR3 runs to 15 residues. With V trimmed by 1 base and J by 0 bases, 5 bases remained unmatched. Per germline, CDR1 DFQATT and CDR2 SNEGSKA (reference sequence). The CDR3 nucleotides read TGCAGTGCTAGAGGGCAGGGGGCTCTCTCCTACGAGCAGTACTTC. Translating gives CSARGQGALSYEQYF.

This clonotype has a handful of counts. The chain combines TRBV20-1 with TRBJ2-3; 12 nucleotides line up with TRBD2. CDR1 and CDR2 (germline): DFQATT, SNEGSKA (reference sequence). Losses at the gene ends were 3 bases for V and 11 bases for J; bases not matched to a gene: 9. This CDR3 contains 14 residues. The CDR3 bases are TGCAGTGCTAGGTCGGCTAGCGGGAGGGCCGGGCAGTATTTT. Translation gives CSARSASGRAGQYF.

CDR3 sequence (DNA): TGTGCCAGCAGCGAACGACCTCCAGGGGCAGGGATTTTGGAGACCCAGTACTTC. It specifies CASSERPPGAGILETQYF. This chain uses TRBV7-8 with TRBJ2-5, with D perhaps matching TRBD1 (6 bases). CDR3 length: 18 amino acids. Trimming left V 5 bases short and J 5 bases short, with 27 bases between. Per germline, CDR1 SGHVS and CDR2 FQNEAQ.

This clonotype occurred a few times. V is TRBV4-1 and J is TRBJ1-1; D remains ambiguous. The germline CDR1 and CDR2 sequences are MGHRA and YSYEKL. Trimming took 0 bases from V and 5 from J, leaving 4 bases between them. This CDR3 has 12 residues. Here the CDR3 reads CASSQDLTEAFF. In DNA, the CDR3 is TGCGCCAGCAGCCAAGACTTGACTGAAGCTTTCTTT.

The rearrangement joins TRBV7-6 to TRBJ2-1, with 10 bases aligning to TRBD2. V dropped 2 bases and J dropped 2; count of bases not matched to a gene: 6. This CDR3 has 17 residues. Germline V lookup: CDR1 SGHVS, CDR2 FNYEAQ. The CDR3 nucleotides read TGTGCCAGCAGCTTAACTAGCGGGGCCCTTGCCTACAATGAGCAGTTCTTC. Encoded protein: CASSLTSGALAYNEQFF. The variable domain in full, completed from reference TRBV7-6 and TRBJ2-1, reads GAGVSQSPRYKVTKRGQDVALRCDPISGHVSLYWYRQALGQGPEFLTYFNYEAQQDKSGLPNDRFSAERPEGSISTLTIQRTEQRDSAMYRCASSLTSGALAYNEQFFGPGTRLTVL.

The V and J genes are TRBV6-5 and TRBJ2-2; 10 bases fit TRBD2. The CDR3 runs to 21 residues. V lost 2 bases, J lost 0 bases, and 15 bases stayed unmatched. Germline V gene sequence: CDR1 MNHEY, CDR2 SVGAGI. In nucleotides, the CDR3 is TGTGCCAGCAGTTACCCAATCCTAGCGGGAGATCCAGGAGCGAACACCGGGGAGCTGTTTTTT. Its translation: CASSYPILAGDPGANTGELFF.

The chain couples TRBV28 to TRBJ1-2; weak D call: TRBD1 (5 bases). Germline V CDR1 and CDR2: MDHEN, SYDVKM. CDR3 length: 12 residues. V lost 4 bases and J lost 5, with 8 bases in between. CDR3 in amino acids: CASSWKGYGYTF. CDR3 nucleotide sequence: TGTGCCAGCAGTTGGAAGGGGTATGGCTACACCTTC.

The V call is TRBV12-3 or TRBV12-4, the J call TRBJ1-4; D gene uncertain. Trimming cost V 5 bases and J 1 base, with 11 bases left between them. The length of the CDR3 is 15 residues. In DNA form, the CDR3 reads TGTGCCAGCAGTCCCTTACAGAGAACTAATGAAAAACTGTTTTTT. This gives the protein CASSPLQRTNEKLFF.

The chain uses TRBV10-2 and TRBJ2-4; possible D gene TRBD2, 7 bases. Gene TRBJ2-7 matches the end of the DNA better, so the J call may be wrong. The CDR3 has 15 residues. Germline-derived CDR1 and CDR2 are WSHSY and SAAADI. The CDR3 reads CASSESGGQSFEQYF. In DNA form, the CDR3 reads TGCGCCAGCAGTGAGTCCGGGGGGCAGTCTTTCGAGCAGTACTTC.

In the case of this clonotype: One junction end does not reproduce the germline sequence, and a read error may be involved. V usage is TRBV5-1 and J usage is TRBJ2-5; possibly TRBD2 for D (5 bases). In germline, CDR1 is SGHRS, CDR2 YFSETQ. CDR3 size: 14 residues. The CDR3 DNA reads as TGCGCCAGCAGCTTGGGGCAGGTGGGAGAGACCCGGTACTTC. Translated: CASSLGQVGETRYF.

The rearrangement joins TRBV15 to TRBJ2-5, with D perhaps being TRBD1 or TRBD2 (5 bases each). The tail of the sequence fits TRBJ2-7 better, so the J call may be wrong. The CDR3 loop spans 15 amino acids. Germline lookup yields CDR1 LNHNV and CDR2 YYDKDF (reference sequence). In DNA form, the CDR3 reads TGTGCCACCAGCAGACCCCGGACCGGGGCCTCCGAGCAGTACTTC. It is translated as CATSRPRTGASEQYF.

V and J are TRBV6-2 or TRBV6-3 and TRBJ1-1; D not certain. Trimming cost V 6 bases and J 7 bases, with 12 bases left between them. Germline loops: CDR1 MNHEY, CDR2 SVGEGT. The CDR3 length is 12 residues. DNA for the CDR3: TGTGCCAGCAGCATCGGACCGAATGAAGCTTTCTTT. The encoded protein is CASSIGPNEAFF.

This clonotype appeared many times. The chain recombines TRBV29-1 with TRBJ2-5; D perhaps matches TRBD2 (6 bases). Germline assignment: CDR1 SQVTM and CDR2 ANQGSEA. The CDR3 consists of 13 residues. Trimming took 3 bases from V and 8 from J, leaving 16 bases between them. The CDR3 DNA sequence: TGCAGCGTTGACCGGGACTTCGAAAGTACCCAGTACTTC. Its protein is CSVDRDFESTQYF.

This rearrangement joins TRBV4-3 to TRBJ2-2; D could derive from TRBD1 or TRBD2 (5 bases each). Germline CDR1 reads LGHNA; CDR2 reads YSLEER. The CDR3 loop spans 15 amino acids. V dropped 2 bases and J dropped 4 bases, with 11 bases sitting between them. The CDR3 DNA reads as TGCGCCAGCAGCCAATCGGGGCCCGGCACCGGGGAGCTGTTTTTT. Translated, it gives CASSQSGPGTGELFF.

This clonotype has more than one count but fewer than ten. The chain is built from TRBV3-1 and TRBJ1-5, with D unresolved. Germline CDR1 and CDR2: LGHDT and YNNKEL (reference sequence). CDR3 length: 15 residues. V shed 0 bases and J shed 0 bases, with 6 bases lying between them. The CDR3 DNA reads as TGTGCCAGCAGCCAAGACAGTAGTAGCAATCAGCCCCAGCATTTT. This gives the protein CASSQDSSSNQPQHF.